The clone carrying this T cell receptor (beta chain) came up many times. The antigen remains unidentified. Gene names are the mouse ones. Read data end 4 residues before the CDR3 end; the end is taken from the germline J gene. These data come from a study of CD8+ T cells in alopecia areata. Findings and caveats of the study: Researchers reported that TCR sharing among patients proved less clear than in mice, possibly HLA-linked.

The CDR3 length is 13 residues. V lost 2 bases and J 3 bases, leaving 7 bases between the germline ends. Germline V gene lookup returns CDR1 KGHTA and CDR2 FRNEEI. Following extraction, RNA underwent reverse transcription to cDNA, which served as the sequencing template. The method was immunoSEQ multiplex PCR; TCRdb's version includes in-frame clones alone and lacks a portion of them. The sample has about 1,300 clones, none seen only once. The specimen was lesional skin. This clonotype originated in a C3H/HeJ mouse with alopecia areata. The mice in this strain carry MHC haplotype H2-k. The chain is built from TRBV24 and TRBJ1-1; D may be TRBD1 (6 bases). CDR3 DNA (partial): TGTGCCAGCAGTCTGGGGGGCGACACA. This sequence encodes CASSLGGDT. The whole CDR3 protein is CASSLGGDTEVFF.